Below, one T cell receptor (beta chain) is given with its context. This sample was taken from a study of blood T cell repertoires in COVID-19. Original analysis: Estimated nucleated cell counts came from reference gene primer amplification. TCRdb's table, derived via immunoSEQ multiplex PCR, lists solely in-frame clones and lacks some. The D gene and trimming were derived from the DNA, and the V and J assignments and clone size from that table. The profile shows a few hundred thousand clones, around 90% of them singletons. Recruitment covered about 25 US areas and drew participants whose ages spanned about 18 to 89 years. All recovered Cohort 3 donors got two negative PCRs, got clearance, or saw symptom resolution. Germline V gives CDR1 SGHKS, CDR2 YYEKEE (reference sequence). J lost 7 bases, V lost 2 bases, and 4 bases had no gene match. The CDR3 runs to 14 residues.

The specimen sequenced was PBMCs or T cells enriched from blood (not recorded which). The receptor was derived from a woman aged 45 to 65 who had recovered from COVID-19. This chain connects TRBV5-5 to TRBJ1-5; TRBD1 agrees at 9 bases. CDR3 nucleotides: TGTGCCAGCAGCTTTACAACAGGGGGCCAGCCCCAGCATTTT. Amino acids: CASSFTTGGQPQHF.